A selection of T cell receptor beta chains follows, all from one sample in a study of blood T cells in healthy people across ages. Each CDR3 protein is one row after TCRdb ran MiXCR on the 5' RACE reads. The table has roughly 800,000 distinct CDR3 sequences, 20% to 30% seen once; the top ten hold about 3%. These data also formed part of another study, on T cells of mothers and their children.

The sequencing input was blood. These receptors originate from a boy aged 5 to 17 in good health. Each CDR3 is given with its conserved first and last residue. D genes are given only for firm matches. Clone size, where shown, is once, few, many, or a class for clones that have expanded.

v_gene	j_gene	d_gene	abundance	CDR3nt	CDR3aa
TRBV6-6	TRBJ2-5	TRBD1	NA	TGTGCCAGCAGGGGGAGGACAGGGAACCATCGGGAGACCCAGTACTTC	CASRGRTGNHRETQYF
TRBV9	TRBJ2-5	NA	few	TGTGCCAGCAGCGCAGCAGACGGATTGTACCAAGAGACCCAGTACTTC	CASSAADGLYQETQYF
TRBV7-2	TRBJ2-2	NA	few	TGTGCCAGCAGCTTCGGCAGAGTCACCGGGGAGCTGTTTTTT	CASSFGRVTGELFF
TRBV24-1	TRBJ2-5	TRBD2	few	TGTGCCACCAGTGACCCGCTAGCGGGGGGCCGAGAGACCCAGTACTTC	CATSDPLAGGRETQYF
TRBV12-3/TRBV12-4	TRBJ2-1	NA	few	TGTGCCAGCAGCCGGGGTTCTACCTACAATGAGCAGTTCTTC	CASSRGSTYNEQFF
TRBV11-2	TRBJ2-5	TRBD1	NA	TGTGCCAGCAGGTCCGGGACAGGGGGACCAGAGACCCAGTACTTC	CASRSGTGGPETQYF
TRBV28	TRBJ2-1	NA	NA	TGTGCCAGCAGTCCGCCTTGGGGAACCCTGGATGAGCAGTTCTTC	CASSPPWGTLDEQFF
TRBV19	TRBJ1-4	NA	NA	TGTGCCAGTAGTATACGACTCCGGGACGTAGGGGAAAAACTGTTTTTT	CASSIRLRDVGEKLFF
TRBV20-1	TRBJ2-7	NA	few	TGCAGTGCTCCTAGGGGGTTCGAGCAGTACTTC	CSAPRGFEQYF
TRBV4-2	TRBJ2-7	TRBD1	NA	TGTGCCTGCAGCCAAGGTGGGACAGGGGGCACCTACGAGCAGTACTTC	CACSQGGTGGTYEQYF
TRBV7-4	TRBJ2-1	NA	once	TGTGCCAGCAGCCCCGTTCGGGTCCGACACAATGAGCAGTTCTTC	CASSPVRVRHNEQFF
TRBV20-1	TRBJ2-4	NA	NA	TGCAGTGCTAAAACAGTGAAACTAGCCAAAAACATTCAGTACTTC	CSAKTVKLAKNIQYF
TRBV12-3/TRBV12-4	TRBJ2-7	NA	NA	TGTGCCAGCAGTGATGAGATACAGGGAAGTTACGAGCAGTACTTC	CASSDEIQGSYEQYF
TRBV29-1	TRBJ2-2	NA	few	TGCAGCGTTGAAGACACCGGGGAGCTGTTTTTT	CSVEDTGELFF
TRBV5-1	TRBJ2-5	TRBD1	many	TGTGCCAGCAGTGGCGGGACAGGTCAAGAGACCCAGTACTTC	CASSGGTGQETQYF
TRBV6-5	TRBJ1-4	TRBD1	few	TGTGCCAGCAGTTACACCTCGGGACAGGATGAAAAACTGTTTTTT	CASSYTSGQDEKLFF
TRBV6-2/TRBV6-3	TRBJ1-2	NA	few	TGTGCCAGCGCCACCCACACGGTAGGGGATAACTATGGCTACACCTTC	CASATHTVGDNYGYTF
TRBV14	TRBJ2-4	TRBD1	few	TGTGCCAGCAGCCAAACCGGGACAGCCTCGTACTTC	CASSQTGTASYF
TRBV2	TRBJ2-5	NA	once	TGTGCCAGCAGTGAGGAGGGACTGGCGTACTTC	CASSEEGLAYF
TRBV27	TRBJ2-7	NA	NA	TGTGCCAGCAGTTTAAGTGGGTGGTCCTACGAGCAGTACTTC	CASSLSGWSYEQYF
TRBV6-6	TRBJ2-1	NA	few	TGTGCCACTCTTAGTTCCTACAATGAGCAGTTCTTC	CATLSSYNEQFF
TRBV7-9	TRBJ2-5	NA	NA	TGTGCCAGCAGCTTAGGTGGGCTAACTCAAGAGACCCAGTACTTC	CASSLGGLTQETQYF
TRBV2	TRBJ2-5	TRBD1	few	TGTGCCAGCAGTGCCCCCGGCGGGGGACAGGGATTGAAGACCCAGTACTTC	CASSAPGGGQGLKTQYF
TRBV7-2	TRBJ1-1	NA	few	TGTGCCAGCAGCATCCGCCTGGGGAACACTGAAGCTTTCTTT	CASSIRLGNTEAFF
TRBV24-1	TRBJ1-5	NA	NA	TGTGCCACCAGTGATCGGGACCCCCCAGGGATCCAGCATTTT	CATSDRDPPGIQHF
TRBV9	TRBJ1-4	TRBD1	NA	TGTGCCAGCAGCCCCAGTCGAACAGGGGATGAAAAACTGTTTTTT	CASSPSRTGDEKLFF
TRBV4-1	TRBJ2-1	NA	few	TGCGCCAGCAGCCAAGCGGCCAGTTACAATGAGCAGTTCTTC	CASSQAASYNEQFF
TRBV20-1	TRBJ2-5	NA	NA	TGCAGTGCTAGAGGGGCGGGTCCGAAAGAGACCCAGTACTTC	CSARGAGPKETQYF
TRBV12-3/TRBV12-4	TRBJ2-1	TRBD2	few	TGTGCCAGCAGTTTATTGGGACTAGGACGTGAGCAGTTCTTC	CASSLLGLGREQFF
TRBV29-1	TRBJ2-7	TRBD2	NA	TGCAGCGTTGATGGTCTAGCGGGGGTCACCTACGAGCAGTACTTC	CSVDGLAGVTYEQYF
TRBV3-1	TRBJ1-2	NA	few	TGTGCCAGCAGCCAAGATTGGAAAGCCTATGGCTACACCTTC	CASSQDWKAYGYTF
TRBV9	TRBJ2-1	NA	few	TGTGCCAGCAGCGTACTAGGGGGGCCGTACAATGAGCAGTTCTTC	CASSVLGGPYNEQFF
TRBV29-1	TRBJ2-4	NA	NA	TGCAGCGTAGGAGGGAGGTTGGGCAAAAACGTTCAGTACTTC	CSVGGRLGKNVQYF
TRBV12-3/TRBV12-4	TRBJ2-1	NA	few	TGTGCCAGCAGTTTCTTTCCAAGCCCACATGAGCAGTTCTTC	CASSFFPSPHEQFF
TRBV19	TRBJ2-3	TRBD2	few	TGTGCCAGTAGGGTTAGCGGGGATCGCACAGATACGCAGTATTTT	CASRVSGDRTDTQYF
TRBV6-1	TRBJ2-7	TRBD1	many	TGTGCCAGTGTCTCCGGACAGGGCTACGAGCAGTACTTC	CASVSGQGYEQYF
TRBV14	TRBJ2-5	NA	few	TGTGCCAGCAGCGTCGTCGGGAAGACCCAGTACTTC	CASSVVGKTQYF
TRBV6-1	TRBJ2-2	NA	few	TGTGCCAGTCAAGGCCCCGGGGAGCTGTTTTTT	CASQGPGELFF
TRBV20-1	TRBJ1-1	TRBD1	NA	TGCAGTGCTAGAGATGGGGAAGGCAGGGGGGAGACTGAAGCTTTCTTT	CSARDGEGRGETEAFF
TRBV20-1	TRBJ1-4	NA	NA	TGCAGTGCTAGACCCGGGAGCCTTTCGGGTGAAAAACTGTTTTTT	CSARPGSLSGEKLFF
TRBV29-1	TRBJ1-3	NA	NA	TGCAGCGTTGGATGGGGCTCTGGAAACACCATATATTTT	CSVGWGSGNTIYF
TRBV2	TRBJ1-2	TRBD1	NA	TGTGCCAGCAGGGACAGGGGGCCTTTTCATGACTACACCTTC	CASRDRGPFHDYTF
TRBV5-1	TRBJ2-7	NA	few	TGCGCCAGCAGCGCCAACAGGGTCTTCTACGAGCAGTACTTC	CASSANRVFYEQYF
TRBV10-3	TRBJ2-3	NA	few	TGTGCCGCCACCTCAGGACAGGGAGGGAGGTATGACACAGATACGCAGTATTTT	CAATSGQGGRYDTDTQYF
TRBV9	TRBJ2-2	NA	few	TGTGCCAGCAGCGTAGAGGGGCAGGGCGAAGGCACCGGGGAGCTGTTTTTT	CASSVEGQGEGTGELFF
TRBV12-3/TRBV12-4	TRBJ1-2	TRBD1	NA	TGTGCCAGCAGTCTCGGGACAGGGACTCTTTATGGCTACACCTTC	CASSLGTGTLYGYTF
TRBV29-1	TRBJ2-7	NA	NA	TGCAGCGTTGTTGACTCTTTGAACGGCTACGAGCAGTACTTC	CSVVDSLNGYEQYF
TRBV9	TRBJ2-7	TRBD1	few	TGTGCCAGCAGCCCCGGAGAGGGGGCGGTCGAGCAGTACTTC	CASSPGEGAVEQYF
TRBV20-1	TRBJ2-5	NA	many	TGCAGTGCTCTAAAACCAGGGAGTAGGGTTTCAGAGACCCAGTACTTC	CSALKPGSRVSETQYF
TRBV3-1	TRBJ1-5	NA	once	TGTGCCAGCAGCTTTGGACAGTTCAATCAGCCCCAGCATTTT	CASSFGQFNQPQHF
TRBV28	TRBJ1-1	TRBD1	NA	TGTGCCAGCAGCTCCCTACCGGGACAGGGCCGCATGAACACTGAAGCTTTCTTT	CASSSLPGQGRMNTEAFF
TRBV20-1	TRBJ2-3	TRBD2	few	TGCAGTGCTAGAGATTTCCTAGCGGGGGGGGAAGATACGCAGTATTTT	CSARDFLAGGEDTQYF
TRBV6-5	TRBJ2-7	NA	few	TGTGCCAGCAGAGGCTCGGGGGAAACCTACGAGCAGTACTTC	CASRGSGETYEQYF